These 11 T cell receptor beta chains came from one sample sequenced in a study of human T cells and chemical hapten exposure. TCRdb ran MiXCR on the RACE reads and lists one entry per CDR3 protein. The table shows some 250,000 distinct CDR3 sequences, with roughly 8% occurring only once. Time point given: pre-sensitization, week 0. Treatment given: therapeutic diphenylcyclopropenone sensitization with weekly scalp DPC. The sequencing here drew on whole blood, taken in connection with sensitization to the hapten diphenylcyclopropenone (DPC). Receptors originate from a man between 18 and 35 years old with alopecia areata. Some clones in this sample may be carry-over from other donors' samples.

This clonotype has a handful of counts. The chain employs TRBV2 and TRBJ1-1; TRBD1 aligns across 7 bases. Germline V CDR1 and CDR2: SNHLY, FYNNEI. J gave up 0 bases and V 5 bases, and 6 bases lay outside the gene matches. The CDR3 runs to 15 residues. CDR3 in DNA: TGTGCCAGCAGTCAACTGACAGGGATGAACACTGAAGCTTTCTTT. Its protein product is CASSQLTGMNTEAFF.

The J gene is TRBJ1-2, the V gene TRBV6-5, with D perhaps TRBD1 (5 bases). V was shortened by 6 bases and J by 7 bases, with 15 bases between the two germline ends. CDR1 and CDR2 from the germline V gene are MNHEY and SVGAGI. This CDR3 is built from 13 residues. The CDR3 sequence: CASRFTGTSGYTF. The CDR3 DNA sequence: TGTGCCAGCAGATTTACCGGGACGTCTGGCTACACCTTC.

Worth noting for this clonotype: Relative to the germline gene, one junction end is altered; a read error may explain this. The chain links TRBV9 to TRBJ2-1, with a possible D match to TRBD2 (5 bases). The CDR3 contains 16 residues. Germline values: CDR1 SGDLS, CDR2 YYNGEE. The chain's CDR3 is CVSSPRTQNARNEQFF. CDR3 DNA: TGTGTCAGCAGCCCACGGACTCAAAACGCAAGGAATGAGCAGTTCTTC. Using reference TRBV9 and TRBJ2-1 for the parts outside the CDR3, the full variable domain is DSGVTQTPKHLITATGQRVTLRCSPRSGDLSVYWYQQSLDQGLQFLIQYYNGEERAKGNILERFSAQQFPDLHSELNLSSLELGDSALYFCVSSPRTQNARNEQFFGPGTRLTVL.

The CDR3 spells CASTSSGGGTDTQYF. CDR3 sequence (DNA): TGTGCCAGCACCAGTAGCGGGGGAGGCACAGATACGCAGTATTTT. The chain carries TRBV28 and TRBJ2-3; 9 bases align to TRBD2. CDR3 size: 15 residues. V gave up 7 bases and J gave up 1 base; unmatched junction bases: 6. CDR1 is MDHEN, CDR2 SYDVKM, per germline.

This clonotype was picked up a small number of times. The chain couples TRBV12-3 or TRBV12-4 to TRBJ2-3, with 10 bases lining up with TRBD2. The CDR3 is 15 amino acids. V shed 8 bases, J shed 3 bases, and the junction held 8 bases outside the gene matches. CDR3 DNA: TGTGCCAGCCATCTAGCGGGGGTCCCTACAGATACGCAGTATTTT. Its protein product is CASHLAGVPTDTQYF.

The V call is TRBV6-2 or TRBV6-3, the J call TRBJ2-2; D remains unclear. CDR1 MNHEY and CDR2 SVGEGT come from the germline V gene. The V end was cut by 7 bases, the J end by 5 bases, with 11 bases between. This CDR3 spans 13 amino acids. CDR3 DNA: TGTGCCAGCAAGCAACAGCGTACCGGGGAGCTGTTTTTT. Amino acids: CASKQQRTGELFF.

This clonotype was observed a few times. This chain connects TRBV18 to TRBJ2-5, with D possibly being TRBD2 (5 bases). CDR1 and CDR2 (germline): KGHSH, LQKENI. The CDR3 extends over 13 amino acids. V was trimmed by 4 bases and J by 5 bases, leaving 11 bases between them. In nucleotides, the CDR3 is TGTGCCAGCTCACTGTTTGGAGGCGAGACCCAGTACTTC. Translating gives CASSLFGGETQYF.

This clonotype was counted ten times or more. V is TRBV21-1 and J is TRBJ1-1; the table's D call, TRBD1, has no DNA check behind it. TRBV21-1 is flagged as a pseudogene. This CDR3 contains 14 residues. The CDR3 DNA reads TGTGCCAGCAGCGCTGGACAGCGGAACACTGAAGCTTTCTTT. It specifies CASSAGQRNTEAFF.

About this clonotype itself: The junction does not match germline at one end; this may be a read error. The gene calls are TRBV6-5 and TRBJ1-6; D call uncertain. CDR1 and CDR2 from the germline V gene are MNHEY and SVGAGI. This CDR3 has 14 residues. As DNA, the CDR3 is TGTGCCAGCAGCAGCAGAATTACTAATTCACCCCCCCACTTT. As protein: CASSSRITNSPPHF.

The sample holds a few counts of this clonotype. The chain couples TRBV6-2 or TRBV6-3 to TRBJ2-1; D remains unclear. Deletions cut 0 bases from V and 7 bases from J, with 4 bases between. The CDR3 totals 12 residues. Germline V gene data show CDR1 as MNHEY and CDR2 as SVGEGT. The CDR3 sequence is CASSYSLNEQFF. CDR3 coding DNA: TGTGCCAGCAGTTACTCCCTAAATGAGCAGTTCTTC.

This sequence joins TRBV5-6 and TRBJ1-3; D unclear. The germline V gene has CDR1 SGHDT and CDR2 YYEEEE. V was cut by 6 bases and J by 2 bases, with 15 bases left in between. The CDR3 length is 15 residues. The CDR3 sequence: CASTADGTPGNTIYF. The CDR3 DNA reads as TGTGCCAGCACCGCAGACGGAACCCCTGGAAACACCATATATTTT.